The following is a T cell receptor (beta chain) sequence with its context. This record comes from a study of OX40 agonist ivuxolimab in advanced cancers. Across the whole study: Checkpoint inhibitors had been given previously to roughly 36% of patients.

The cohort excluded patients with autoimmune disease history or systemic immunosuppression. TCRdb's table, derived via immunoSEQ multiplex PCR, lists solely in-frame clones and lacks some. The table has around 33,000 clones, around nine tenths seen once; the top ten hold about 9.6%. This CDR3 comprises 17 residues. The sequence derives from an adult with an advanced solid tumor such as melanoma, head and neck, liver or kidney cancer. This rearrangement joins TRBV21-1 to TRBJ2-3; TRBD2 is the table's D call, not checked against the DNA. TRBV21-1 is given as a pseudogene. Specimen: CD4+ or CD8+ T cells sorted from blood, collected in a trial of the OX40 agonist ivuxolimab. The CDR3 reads CASSPPALSSGTDTQYF. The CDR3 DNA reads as TGTGCCAGCAGCCCGCCGGCCTTATCTAGCGGCACAGATACGCAGTATTTT.